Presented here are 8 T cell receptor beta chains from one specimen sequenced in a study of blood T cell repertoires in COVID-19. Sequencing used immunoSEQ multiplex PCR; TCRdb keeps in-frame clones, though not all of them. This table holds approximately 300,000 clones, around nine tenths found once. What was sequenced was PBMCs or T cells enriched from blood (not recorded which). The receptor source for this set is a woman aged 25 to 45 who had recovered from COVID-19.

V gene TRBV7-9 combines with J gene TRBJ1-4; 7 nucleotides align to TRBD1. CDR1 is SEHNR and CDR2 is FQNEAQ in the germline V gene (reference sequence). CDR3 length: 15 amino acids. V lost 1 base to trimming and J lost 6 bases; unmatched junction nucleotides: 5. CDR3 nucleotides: TGTGCCAGCAGCTTAGTCGACAGGGATGATGAAAAACTGTTTTTT. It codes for CASSLVDRDDEKLFF.

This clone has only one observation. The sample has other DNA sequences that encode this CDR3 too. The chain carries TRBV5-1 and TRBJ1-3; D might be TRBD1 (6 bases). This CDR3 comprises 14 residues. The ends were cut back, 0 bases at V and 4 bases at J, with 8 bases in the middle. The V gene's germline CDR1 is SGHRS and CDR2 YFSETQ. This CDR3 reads CASSLGQAGNTIYF. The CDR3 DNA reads TGCGCCAGCAGCTTGGGACAGGCGGGAAACACCATATATTTT.

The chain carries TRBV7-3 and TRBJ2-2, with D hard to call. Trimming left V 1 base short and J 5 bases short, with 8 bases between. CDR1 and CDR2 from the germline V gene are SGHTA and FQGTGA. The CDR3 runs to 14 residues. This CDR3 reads CASSLNRLTGELFF. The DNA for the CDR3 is TGTGCCAGCAGCTTAAATCGGTTAACCGGGGAGCTGTTTTTT.

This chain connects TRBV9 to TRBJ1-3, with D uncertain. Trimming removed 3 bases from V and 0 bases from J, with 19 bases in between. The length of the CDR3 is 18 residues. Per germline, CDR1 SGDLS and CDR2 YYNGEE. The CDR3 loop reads CASSALGPGPLSGNTIYF. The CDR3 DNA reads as TGTGCCAGCAGCGCCCTGGGCCCTGGCCCTCTCTCTGGAAACACCATATATTTT.

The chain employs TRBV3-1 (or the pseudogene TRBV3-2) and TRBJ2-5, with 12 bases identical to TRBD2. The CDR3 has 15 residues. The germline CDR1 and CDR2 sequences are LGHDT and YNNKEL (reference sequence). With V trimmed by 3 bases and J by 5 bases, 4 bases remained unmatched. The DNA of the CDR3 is TGTGCCAGCAGCCAGGCTAGCGGGGGGGCTGAGACCCAGTACTTC. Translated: CASSQASGGAETQYF.

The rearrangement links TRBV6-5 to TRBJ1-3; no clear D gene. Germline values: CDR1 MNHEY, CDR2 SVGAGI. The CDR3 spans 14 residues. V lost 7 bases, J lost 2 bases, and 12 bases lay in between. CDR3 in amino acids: CASTRYGPGNTIYF. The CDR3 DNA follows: TGTGCCAGCACTAGGTACGGTCCTGGAAACACCATATATTTT.

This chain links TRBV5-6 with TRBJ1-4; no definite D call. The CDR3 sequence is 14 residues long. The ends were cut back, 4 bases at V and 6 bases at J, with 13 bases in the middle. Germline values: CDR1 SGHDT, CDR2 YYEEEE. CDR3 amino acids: CASSPPGRDEKLFF. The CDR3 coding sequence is TGTGCCAGCAGCCCCCCGGGAAGGGATGAAAAACTGTTTTTT.

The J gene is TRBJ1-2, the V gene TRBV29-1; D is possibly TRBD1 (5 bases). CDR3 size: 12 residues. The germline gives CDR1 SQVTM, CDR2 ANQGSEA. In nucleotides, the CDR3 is TGCACCATTAACAGGCTTAACTATGGCTACACCTTC. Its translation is CTINRLNYGYTF.